The 18 T cell receptor beta chains below all came from one sample that was sequenced in a study of T cells in Graves' hyperthyroidism and ophthalmopathy (dated by TCRdb to 2018 to 2020). The receptor library was made with multiplex PCR. The sequencer listed for this sample is Illumina HiSeq 2000. Amplification of TCR beta CDR3 regions was carried out from RNA transcripts. The TCR CDR3 was subjected to a first round of RT-PCR using the HTBI primer set and the Qiagen OneStep RT-PCR kit. Using fastp trimming at Q25 and MiXCR clonotype assembly, TCRdb reanalyzed the public sequencing data and kept in-frame beta chains. Duplicate CDR3 protein sequences are folded into a single record with the most common DNA and genes. The sample has about 560,000 distinct CDR3 sequences on record, over 15% of them singletons. The leading ten clones occupy around a sixth of the sample. The sequencing sample was made of blood. These receptors all come from a woman younger than 30 with Graves' hyperthyroidism.

This clonotype was seen at least ten times. CDR3 sequence reads: CASSLPLYKQPNTEAFF. Written as DNA, the CDR3 is TGTGCCAGCAGCTTACCCTTATACAAACAGCCGAACACTGAAGCTTTCTTT. The V and J genes are TRBV7-8 and TRBJ1-1; the D is unclear. Germline values: CDR1 SGHVS, CDR2 FQNEAQ. Trimming stripped 2 bases from V and 1 base from J, with 17 bases between. CDR3 length: 17 residues.

This clonotype was recorded a few times. The chain is built from TRBV7-9 and TRBJ1-1; possibly TRBD1 for D (5 bases). The CDR3 loop spans 15 amino acids. Trimming removed 3 bases from V and 6 bases from J, with 17 bases in between. The germline V gene has CDR1 SEHNR and CDR2 FQNEAQ (reference sequence). The CDR3 nucleotides read TGTGCCAGCAGCTTTTCCGTACAGGATGTCCCTGAAGCTTTCTTT. Encoded protein: CASSFSVQDVPEAFF.

This chain joins TRBV3-1 and TRBJ2-1, with D maybe TRBD2 (6 bases). Between the trimmed V and J ends, which lost 1 base and 12 bases, there was a span of 10 bases. Germline lookup yields CDR1 LGHDT and CDR2 YNNKEL (reference sequence). The CDR3 is made up of 12 amino acids. The CDR3 bases are TGTGCCAGCAGCCAAGGGGGGGATGGGCAGTTCTTC. This encodes CASSQGGDGQFF.

The chain has TRBV7-2 and TRBJ2-6; 8 bases map to TRBD1. The CDR3 has 18 amino acids. CDR1 and CDR2 from the germline V gene are SGHTA and FQGNSA. With 2 bases clipped from V and 4 bases from J, the junction kept 10 bases outside the gene matches. CDR3 coding DNA: TGTGCCAGCAGCTTAATCCCAGGGGGCGCTTCCGGGGCCAACGTCCTGACTTTC. The encoded protein is CASSLIPGGASGANVLTF.

The table lists this clonotype with many counts. The chain uses TRBV5-1 and TRBJ2-3, with TRBD2 matching over 11 bases. The CDR3 has 16 amino acids. V lost 6 bases to trimming and J lost 4 bases; unmatched junction nucleotides: 10. CDR1 is SGHRS, CDR2 YFSETQ, per germline. The CDR3 spells CASTRGSGRAADTQYF. The CDR3 DNA reads as TGCGCCAGCACGAGGGGTAGCGGGAGGGCGGCAGATACGCAGTATTTT.

This clonotype showed up just a few times. The chain employs TRBV20-1 and TRBJ1-1; D call uncertain. The germline CDR1 and CDR2 sequences are DFQATT and SNEGSKA (reference sequence). Trimming cost V 0 bases and J 2 bases, with 10 bases left between them. The CDR3 totals 14 residues. The CDR3 loop reads CSARETLLNTEAFF. CDR3 in DNA: TGCAGTGCTAGAGAGACTTTACTTAACACTGAAGCTTTCTTT.

This clonotype has a count of ten or more. This chain connects TRBV6-1 to TRBJ1-4; D is ambiguous. The germline CDR1 and CDR2 sequences are MNHNS and SASEGT. V was shortened by 6 bases and J by 5 bases, with 10 bases between the two germline ends. This CDR3 has 13 amino acids. The CDR3 coding sequence is TGTGCCAGCAGGGTGAACGCGAATGAAAAACTGTTTTTT. Translated: CASRVNANEKLFF.

V usage is TRBV4-2 and J usage is TRBJ1-2; a weak D match, TRBD1 (5 bases). The CDR3 extends over 13 amino acids. The V gene lost 1 base and the J gene lost 4 bases, with 7 bases spanning the gap. Germline V gene data show CDR1 as LGHNA and CDR2 as YNFKEQ. CDR3 in amino acids: CASSQARVYGYTF. As DNA, the CDR3 is TGTGCCAGCAGCCAAGCCAGGGTCTATGGCTACACCTTC.

This chain joins TRBV5-1 and TRBJ1-1; unclear D gene. Germline CDR1 reads SGHRS; CDR2 reads YFSETQ. Trimming shortened V by 0 bases and J by 3 bases, and 12 bases separated the two germline ends. This CDR3 has 15 residues. The CDR3 is CASSLVVGRDTEAFF. CDR3 coding DNA: TGCGCCAGCAGCTTGGTTGTCGGGAGGGACACTGAAGCTTTCTTT.

This clonotype was observed at least ten times. The CDR3 reads CASSLDDPTGGRETQYF. Written as DNA, the CDR3 is TGTGCCAGCAGCTTAGACGACCCTACAGGGGGCAGGGAGACCCAGTACTTC. The chain has TRBV11-2 and TRBJ2-5; 9 nucleotides agree with TRBD1. Germline CDR1 SGHAT, CDR2 FQNNGV. CDR3 length equals 17 residues. V was clipped by 0 bases and J by 5 bases; unmatched bases: 10.

The chain is built from TRBV20-1 and TRBJ1-2; D may be TRBD1 (6 bases). Germline CDR1 reads DFQATT; CDR2 reads SNEGSKA (reference sequence). The CDR3 contains 14 residues. Trimming removed 0 bases at V and 4 bases at J, with 12 bases between. The DNA of the CDR3 is TGCAGTGCTAGAGAAACAGGGTGGGGCTATGGCTACACCTTC. Translating gives CSARETGWGYGYTF.

This clonotype was seen many times. The V and J genes are TRBV7-9 and TRBJ2-7; D unresolved. CDR3 length equals 16 residues. Germline V gene lookup returns CDR1 SEHNR and CDR2 FQNEAQ (reference sequence). V lost 6 bases and J 0 bases, leaving 18 bases between the germline ends. The CDR3 DNA reads TGTGCCAGCAGAAAAAAGGGCGGTTCCCCCTCCTACGAGCAGTACTTC. Amino acids: CASRKKGGSPSYEQYF.

This clonotype was counted ten times or more. This rearrangement joins TRBV14 to TRBJ2-1, with 8 bases lining up with TRBD2. Trimming cost V 6 bases and J 8 bases; bases outside gene matches: 12. The CDR3 is made up of 15 amino acids. From germline, CDR1 is SGHDN and CDR2 FVKESK. The DNA for the CDR3 is TGTGCCAGCAGAGGGGTGCCAGCGGGAGTGGATGAGCAGTTCTTC. Protein sequence: CASRGVPAGVDEQFF. Using reference TRBV14 and TRBJ2-1 for the parts outside the CDR3, the full variable domain is EAGVTQFPSHSVIEKGQTVTLRCDPISGHDNLYWYRRVMGKEIKFLLHFVKESKQDESGMPNNRFLAERTGGTYSTLKVQPAELEDSGVYFCASRGVPAGVDEQFFGPGTRLTVL.

This sequence joins TRBV5-4 and TRBJ2-5; no clear D. The CDR3 length is 15 residues. Trimming removed 4 bases at V and 0 bases at J, with 13 bases between. In germline, CDR1 is SGHNT, CDR2 YYREEE (reference sequence). The CDR3 DNA sequence: TGTGCCAGCAGCCTCGGGTCCCCCTACCAAGAGACCCAGTACTTC. Translated: CASSLGSPYQETQYF.

This clonotype was recorded many times. The chain joins TRBV28 to TRBJ2-3; D possibly uses TRBD1 or TRBD2 (5 bases each). Germline V gives CDR1 MDHEN, CDR2 SYDVKM. V was clipped by 5 bases and J by 0 bases, with 12 bases between them. The CDR3 has 15 amino acids. CDR3 region: CASSRGRQSTDTQYF. DNA for the CDR3: TGTGCCAGCAGTCGGGGCCGCCAAAGCACAGATACGCAGTATTTT.

This clonotype was recorded at least ten times. The J gene is TRBJ1-6, the V gene TRBV14, with D possibly matching TRBD1 (6 bases). The CDR3 has 16 residues. V lost 2 bases and J lost 2, with 10 bases in between. Germline CDR1 reads SGHDN; CDR2 reads FVKESK. CDR3 amino acids: CASSQTRDTYNSPLHF. CDR3 nucleotides: TGTGCCAGCAGCCAAACCCGGGACACCTATAATTCACCCCTCCACTTT.

Turning to this clonotype: A clone one base away is much larger, so this may be a read error. The chain couples TRBV11-2 to TRBJ2-7; possible D gene TRBD1, 5 bases. Germline loops: CDR1 SGHAT, CDR2 FQNNGV. Trimming pared 5 bases from V and 5 bases from J, leaving 16 bases between. The CDR3 loop spans 14 amino acids. CDR3 loop: CASSPRTRHDEQYF. The DNA of the CDR3 is TGTGCCAGCAGCCCTCGGACAAGGCACGACGAGCAGTACTTC. Combining the CDR3 with reference TRBV11-2 and TRBJ2-7 gives the whole variable domain EAGVAQSPRYKIIEKRQSVAFWCNPISGHATLYWYQQILGQGPKLLIQFQNNGVVDDSQLPKDRFSAERLKGVDSTLKIQPAKLEDSAVYLCASSPRTRHDEQYFGPGTRLTVT.

The table lists this clonotype with many counts. The V and J genes are TRBV6-2 or TRBV6-3 and TRBJ2-1; TRBD2 agrees at 11 bases. V shed 7 bases and J 3 bases; nucleotides not matched to a gene: 8. This CDR3 has 16 amino acids. Germline V gene lookup returns CDR1 MNHEY and CDR2 SVGEGT. CDR3 DNA sequence: TGTGCCAGCACCCGAGTGGGGACTAGCGGCTACAATGAGCAGTTCTTC. Its translation is CASTRVGTSGYNEQFF.